This paragraph reports one T cell receptor beta chain. This CDR3 comprises 16 residues. The germline CDR1 and CDR2 sequences are KGHSH and LQKENI. J lost 7 bases, V lost 6 bases, and 15 bases had no gene match. These data originate in a study of blood T cell repertoires in COVID-19. Study information: Samples came from the United States, Italy and Spain, spanning acute and convalescent COVID-19. In each case, the material was cDNA or gDNA derived from T cells, B-cell-depleted T cells, or PBMCs.

Patients in Seattle were enrolled during active infection, then followed longitudinally. Authors' processing steps: Nucleated cell counts were estimated from reference gene primer amplification. Profiled with immunoSEQ multiplex PCR; TCRdb holds only in-frame clones, not every one. The D gene and trimming were derived from the DNA, and the V and J assignments and clone size from that table. The sample has approximately 350,000 clones, roughly 90% seen once; the top ten hold under 8.5%. This receptor was taken from a woman aged 60 to 75 with COVID-19, enrolled during active disease. J is TRBJ2-7 and V is TRBV18; TRBD1 aligns across 10 bases. The sample comprised peripheral blood. The CDR3 reads CASSPLSGTGVGEQYF. In nucleotides, the CDR3 is TGTGCCAGCTCCCCGTTATCGGGGACAGGGGTTGGAGAGCAGTACTTC.